This T cell receptor beta chain was sequenced during a study of technical replicates of blood from several donors. Data came from immunoSEQ multiplex PCR; TCRdb stores just in-frame clones and leaves some out. In the table there are 60,000 to 80,000 clones, about 90% of which are singletons. The ends lost 4 bases at V and 1 base at J; junction bases unmatched: 8. Germline CDR1 SGDLS, CDR2 YYNGEE. CDR3 size: 16 residues. The sequencing input was T cells isolated from PBMCs. This receptor was obtained from a human donor in good health. This sequence joins TRBV9 and TRBJ2-7; 10 bases align to TRBD2. CDR3 region: CASSPGAGGPSYEQYF. The CDR3, as DNA: TGTGCCAGCAGCCCGGGAGCGGGAGGGCCTTCCTACGAGCAGTACTTC. The full variable domain, with the rest looked up from reference TRBV9 and TRBJ2-7, is DSGVTQTPKHLITATGQRVTLRCSPRSGDLSVYWYQQSLDQGLQFLIQYYNGEERAKGNILERFSAQQFPDLHSELNLSSLELGDSALYFCASSPGAGGPSYEQYFGPGTRLTVT.